This TCR beta chain was captured by sequencing in a study of post-analysis software for immune sequencing data. General study findings and limits: With F measure, samples from one preparation batch clustered together strongly. The study found TRBV5-6, TRBV5-1 and TRBV20-1 among four to six TRBV segments more frequent in patients than controls.

Unique molecular identifiers were carried by the TCR beta cDNA libraries. TCRdb analysed the PCR reads with MiXCR anew, one entry per CDR3 protein. In the table there are about 540,000 distinct CDR3 sequences, around 34% of which are singletons. Germline CDR1 and CDR2: KGHSH and LQKENI. Losses at the gene ends were 0 bases for V and 4 bases for J; bases not matched to a gene: 5. The CDR3 runs 15 residues. This clonotype was seen more than once but under ten times. The target antigen is unknown. The sequence was obtained from a girl under 18 with multiple sclerosis. The specimen was blood. The chain combines TRBV18 with TRBJ2-5; 7 bases agree with TRBD1. Written as DNA, the CDR3 is TGTGCCAGCTCACCACCCCTGGACAGGCGAGAGACCCAGTACTTC. Translation gives CASSPPLDRRETQYF.